One sample yielded the 2 T cell receptor beta chains listed below, sequenced in a study of CD8 T cells in Susac syndrome. Random hexamers primed reverse transcription of about 0.5 to 1 ug RNA. One entry per CDR3 protein, called by TCRdb with MiXCR from the immunoSEQ multiplex PCR reads. The profile shows about 190,000 distinct CDR3 sequences, just under 95% of them singletons. Source material: CD8+ T cells from PBMCs. All receptors derive from a human donor with Susac syndrome.

The V gene is TRBV27, the J gene TRBJ2-7; the D is unclear. CDR1 is MNHEY, CDR2 SMNVEV, per germline (reference sequence). V dropped 5 bases and J dropped 1 base, with 9 bases sitting between them. The CDR3 length is 13 residues. The CDR3: CASSPDVSYEQYF. The DNA for the CDR3 is TGTGCCAGCAGTCCGGACGTATCCTACGAGCAGTACTTC.

The rearrangement joins TRBV19 to TRBJ2-1; D tentatively reads TRBD1 or TRBD2 (5 bases each). The germline gives CDR1 LNHDA, CDR2 SQIVND (reference sequence). There are 15 residues in the CDR3. With 0 bases removed from V and 5 bases from J, the gap between germline ends came to 11 bases. CDR3 sequence reads: CASSIDWDVDNEQFF. The CDR3, as DNA: TGTGCCAGTAGTATAGATTGGGACGTAGACAATGAGCAGTTCTTC.